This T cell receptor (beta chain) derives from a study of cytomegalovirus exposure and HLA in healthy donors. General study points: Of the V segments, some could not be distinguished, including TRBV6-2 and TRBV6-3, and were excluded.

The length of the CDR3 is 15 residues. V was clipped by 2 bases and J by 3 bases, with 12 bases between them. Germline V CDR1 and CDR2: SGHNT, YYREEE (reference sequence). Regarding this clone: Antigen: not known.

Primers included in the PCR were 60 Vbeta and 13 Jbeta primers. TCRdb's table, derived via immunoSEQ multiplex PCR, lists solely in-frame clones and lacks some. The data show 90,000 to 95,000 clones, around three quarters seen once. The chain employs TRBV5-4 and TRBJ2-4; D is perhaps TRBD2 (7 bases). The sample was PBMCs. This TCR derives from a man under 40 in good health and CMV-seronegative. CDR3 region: CASSLGGVGKNIQYF. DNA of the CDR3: TGTGCCAGCAGCTTAGGGGGGGTAGGCAAAAACATTCAGTACTTC.